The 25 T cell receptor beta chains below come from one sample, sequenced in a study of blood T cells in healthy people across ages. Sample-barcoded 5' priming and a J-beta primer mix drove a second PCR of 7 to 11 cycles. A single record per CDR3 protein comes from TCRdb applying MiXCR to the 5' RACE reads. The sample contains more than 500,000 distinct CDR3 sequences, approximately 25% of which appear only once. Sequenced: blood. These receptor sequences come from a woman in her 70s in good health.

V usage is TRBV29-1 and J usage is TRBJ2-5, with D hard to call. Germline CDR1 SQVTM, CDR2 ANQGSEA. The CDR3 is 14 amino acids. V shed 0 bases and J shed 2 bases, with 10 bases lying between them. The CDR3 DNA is TGCAGCGTTGAAGATAGGTGGTATCAAGAGACCCAGTACTTC. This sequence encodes CSVEDRWYQETQYF.

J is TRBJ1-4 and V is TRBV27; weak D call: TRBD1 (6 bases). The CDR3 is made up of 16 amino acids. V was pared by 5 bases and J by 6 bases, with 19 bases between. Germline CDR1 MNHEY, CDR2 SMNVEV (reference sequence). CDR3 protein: CASSRKQGVMDEKLFF. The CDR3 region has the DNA TGTGCCAGCAGTCGCAAACAGGGTGTAATGGATGAAAAACTGTTTTTT.

This chain's CDR3 is CASSQRIGDYEQYF. The CDR3 bases are TGCGCCAGCAGCCAACGGATTGGGGACTACGAGCAGTACTTC. The chain joins TRBV4-3 to TRBJ2-1; D not resolved. The J call may be in error: the DNA end matches TRBJ2-7 better. CDR1 is LGHNA and CDR2 is YSLEER in the germline V gene. The CDR3 sequence is 14 residues long.

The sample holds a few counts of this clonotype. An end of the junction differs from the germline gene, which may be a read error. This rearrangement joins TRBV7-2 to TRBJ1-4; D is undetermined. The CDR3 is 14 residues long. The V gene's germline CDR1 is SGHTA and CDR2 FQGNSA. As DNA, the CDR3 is TGTGTCAGCAGCCCTATCCTAGGTAGTGAAAAACTGTTTTTT. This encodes CVSSPILGSEKLFF.

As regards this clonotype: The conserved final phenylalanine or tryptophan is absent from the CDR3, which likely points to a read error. DNA for the CDR3: TGCAGTGCTGGGGGGGACAGGTACACTGAAGCTTTCTCT. It is translated as CSAGGDRYTEAFS. The rearrangement uses TRBV20-1 and TRBJ1-1; TRBD1 agrees at 8 bases. V trimming: 5 bases; J trimming: 3 bases; junction bases outside the gene matches: 5. The length of the CDR3 is 13 residues. The germline V gene has CDR1 DFQATT and CDR2 SNEGSKA (reference sequence).

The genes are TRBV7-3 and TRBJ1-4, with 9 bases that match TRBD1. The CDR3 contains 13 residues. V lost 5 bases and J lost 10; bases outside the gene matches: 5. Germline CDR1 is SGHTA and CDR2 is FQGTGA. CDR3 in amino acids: CASSVGQGTKLFF. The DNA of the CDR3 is TGTGCCAGCAGCGTCGGACAGGGGACAAAACTGTTTTTT.

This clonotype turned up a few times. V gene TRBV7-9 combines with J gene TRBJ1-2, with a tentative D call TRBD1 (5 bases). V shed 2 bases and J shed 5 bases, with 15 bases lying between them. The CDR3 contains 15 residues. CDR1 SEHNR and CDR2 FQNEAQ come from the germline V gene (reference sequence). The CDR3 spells CASSLSGTLEYGYTF. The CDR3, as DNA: TGTGCCAGCAGCTTATCAGGGACGCTGGAATATGGCTACACCTTC.

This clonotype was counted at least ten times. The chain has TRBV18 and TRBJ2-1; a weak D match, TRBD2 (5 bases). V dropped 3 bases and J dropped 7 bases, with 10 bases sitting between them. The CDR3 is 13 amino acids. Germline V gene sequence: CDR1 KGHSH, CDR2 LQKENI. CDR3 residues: CASSPGSDNEQFF. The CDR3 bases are TGTGCCAGCTCACCGGGGAGCGATAATGAGCAGTTCTTC.

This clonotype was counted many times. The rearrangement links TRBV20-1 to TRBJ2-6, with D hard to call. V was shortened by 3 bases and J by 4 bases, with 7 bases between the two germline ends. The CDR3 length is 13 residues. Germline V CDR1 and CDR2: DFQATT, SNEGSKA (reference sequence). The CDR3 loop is CSARKQGANVLTF. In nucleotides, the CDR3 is TGCAGTGCTAGGAAACAGGGGGCCAACGTCCTGACTTTC.

This CDR3 is CASRNSLTGDTQYF. CDR3 sequence (DNA): TGCGCCAGCAGGAACTCCCTAACCGGGGATACGCAGTATTTT. The chain is built from TRBV4-1 and TRBJ2-3; D ambiguous. Trimming removed 6 bases from V and 6 bases from J, with 16 bases in between. CDR3 length: 14 amino acids. Germline V gene sequence: CDR1 MGHRA, CDR2 YSYEKL.

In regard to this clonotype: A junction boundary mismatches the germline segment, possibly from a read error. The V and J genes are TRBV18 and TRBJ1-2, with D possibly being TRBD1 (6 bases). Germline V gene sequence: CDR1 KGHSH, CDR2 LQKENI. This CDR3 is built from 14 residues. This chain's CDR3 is CASSHPGVPDGYAF. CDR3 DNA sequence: TGTGCCAGCTCACATCCAGGGGTGCCCGATGGCTACGCCTTC.

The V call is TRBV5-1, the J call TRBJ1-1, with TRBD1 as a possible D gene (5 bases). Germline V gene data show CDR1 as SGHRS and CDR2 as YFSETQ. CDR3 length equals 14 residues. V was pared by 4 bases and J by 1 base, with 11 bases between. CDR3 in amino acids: CASSATVRNTEAFF. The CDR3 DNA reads TGCGCCAGCAGCGCGACAGTCCGGAACACTGAAGCTTTCTTT. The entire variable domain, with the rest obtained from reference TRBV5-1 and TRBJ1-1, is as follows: KAGVTQTPRYLIKTRGQQVTLSCSPISGHRSVSWYQQTPGQGLQFLFEYFSETQRNKGNFPGRFSGRQFSNSRSEMNVSTLELGDSALYLCASSATVRNTEAFFGQGTRLTVV.

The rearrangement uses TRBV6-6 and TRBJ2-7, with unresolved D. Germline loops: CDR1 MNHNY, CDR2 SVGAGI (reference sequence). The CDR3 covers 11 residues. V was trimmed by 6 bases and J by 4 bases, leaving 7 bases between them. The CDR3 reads CASRTKYEQYF. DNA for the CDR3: TGTGCCAGCAGAACCAAATACGAGCAGTACTTC.

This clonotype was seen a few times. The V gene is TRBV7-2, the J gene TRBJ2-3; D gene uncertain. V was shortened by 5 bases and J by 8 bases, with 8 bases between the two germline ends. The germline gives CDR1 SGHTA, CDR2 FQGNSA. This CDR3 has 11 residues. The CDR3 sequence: CASSISVTQYF. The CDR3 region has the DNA TGTGCCAGCAGCATCTCGGTTACGCAGTATTTT.

Written as DNA, the CDR3 is TGCGCCAGCAGCTTGACAGGGAACGAAGAGACCCAGTACTTC. Protein product: CASSLTGNEETQYF. The genes are TRBV5-1 and TRBJ2-5; tentative D call: TRBD1 (6 bases). Trimming left V 1 base short and J 3 bases short, with 10 bases between. From germline, CDR1 is SGHRS and CDR2 YFSETQ. This CDR3 is built from 14 residues.

This CDR3 is CASSPSGQVVEKLFF. Written as DNA, the CDR3 is TGTGCCAGCAGCCCCAGCGGGCAGGTAGTTGAAAAACTGTTTTTT. The chain uses TRBV9 and TRBJ1-4; D call uncertain. Between the trimmed V and J ends, which lost 4 bases and 7 bases, there was a span of 17 bases. Germline assignment: CDR1 SGDLS and CDR2 YYNGEE. The CDR3 is 15 amino acids. Filled out from reference TRBV9 and TRBJ1-4, the complete variable domain reads DSGVTQTPKHLITATGQRVTLRCSPRSGDLSVYWYQQSLDQGLQFLIQYYNGEERAKGNILERFSAQQFPDLHSELNLSSLELGDSALYFCASSPSGQVVEKLFFGSGTQLSVL.

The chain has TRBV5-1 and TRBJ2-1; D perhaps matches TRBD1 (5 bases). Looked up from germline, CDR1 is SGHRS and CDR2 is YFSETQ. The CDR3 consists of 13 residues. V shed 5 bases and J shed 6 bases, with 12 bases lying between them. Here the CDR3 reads CASSYDRINEQFF. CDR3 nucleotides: TGCGCCAGCAGTTATGACAGAATCAATGAGCAGTTCTTC.

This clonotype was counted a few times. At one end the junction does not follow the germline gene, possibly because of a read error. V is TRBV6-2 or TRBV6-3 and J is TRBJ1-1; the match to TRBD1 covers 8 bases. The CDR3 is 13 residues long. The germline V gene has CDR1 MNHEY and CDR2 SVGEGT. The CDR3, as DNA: TGTGCCAGCAGTAGACAGGGGAACATTGAAGCTTTCTTT. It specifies CASSRQGNIEAFF.

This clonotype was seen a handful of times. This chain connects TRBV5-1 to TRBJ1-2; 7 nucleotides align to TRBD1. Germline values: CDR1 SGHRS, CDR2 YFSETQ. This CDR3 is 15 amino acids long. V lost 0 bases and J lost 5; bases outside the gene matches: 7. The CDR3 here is CASSLGSDRTYGYTF. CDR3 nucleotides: TGCGCCAGCAGCTTGGGTTCGGACAGGACGTATGGCTACACCTTC.

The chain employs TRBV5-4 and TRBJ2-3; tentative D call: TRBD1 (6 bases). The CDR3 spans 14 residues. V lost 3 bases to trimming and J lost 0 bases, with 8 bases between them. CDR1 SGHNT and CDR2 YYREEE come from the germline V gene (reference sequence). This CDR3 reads CASSSDSSTDTQYF. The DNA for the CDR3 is TGTGCCAGCAGCTCGGACAGCAGCACAGATACGCAGTATTTT.

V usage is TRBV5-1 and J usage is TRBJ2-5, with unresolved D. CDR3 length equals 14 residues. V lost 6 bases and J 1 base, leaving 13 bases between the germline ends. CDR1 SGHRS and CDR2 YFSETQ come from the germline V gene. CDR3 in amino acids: CASNRARSQETQYF. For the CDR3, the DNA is TGCGCCAGCAATCGGGCACGGAGCCAAGAGACCCAGTACTTC.

CDR3: CAISPGQGQETQYF. The DNA for the CDR3 is TGTGCCATCAGCCCAGGACAGGGGCAGGAGACCCAGTACTTC. The V and J genes are TRBV10-3 and TRBJ2-5; 9 bases match TRBD1. CDR3 size: 14 residues. The germline CDR1 and CDR2 sequences are ENHRY and SYGVKD. Trimming at V came to 6 bases and at J to 5 bases, leaving 7 bases not matched to a gene.

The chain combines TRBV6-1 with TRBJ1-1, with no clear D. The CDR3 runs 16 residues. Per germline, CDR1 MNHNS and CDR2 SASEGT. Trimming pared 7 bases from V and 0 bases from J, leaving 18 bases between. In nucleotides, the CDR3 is TGTGCCAGCAACCCCGGGTGGGTGGGAATGAACACTGAAGCTTTCTTT. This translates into CASNPGWVGMNTEAFF.

Here the CDR3 DNA reads TGTGCCAGCAGCTTAGGGGGACACAACTACGAGCAGTACTTC. Protein product: CASSLGGHNYEQYF. The chain combines TRBV7-2 with TRBJ2-7; D perhaps matches TRBD1 (6 bases). The germline V and J ends were trimmed by 1 base and 3 bases, with 10 bases remaining between them. Germline CDR1 SGHTA, CDR2 FQGNSA. The CDR3 sequence is 14 residues long.

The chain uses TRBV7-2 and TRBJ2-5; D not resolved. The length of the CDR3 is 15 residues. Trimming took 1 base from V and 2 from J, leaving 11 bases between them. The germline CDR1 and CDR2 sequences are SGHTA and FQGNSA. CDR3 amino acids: CASSLEGETQETQYF. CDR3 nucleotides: TGTGCCAGCAGCTTAGAGGGCGAAACACAAGAGACCCAGTACTTC.